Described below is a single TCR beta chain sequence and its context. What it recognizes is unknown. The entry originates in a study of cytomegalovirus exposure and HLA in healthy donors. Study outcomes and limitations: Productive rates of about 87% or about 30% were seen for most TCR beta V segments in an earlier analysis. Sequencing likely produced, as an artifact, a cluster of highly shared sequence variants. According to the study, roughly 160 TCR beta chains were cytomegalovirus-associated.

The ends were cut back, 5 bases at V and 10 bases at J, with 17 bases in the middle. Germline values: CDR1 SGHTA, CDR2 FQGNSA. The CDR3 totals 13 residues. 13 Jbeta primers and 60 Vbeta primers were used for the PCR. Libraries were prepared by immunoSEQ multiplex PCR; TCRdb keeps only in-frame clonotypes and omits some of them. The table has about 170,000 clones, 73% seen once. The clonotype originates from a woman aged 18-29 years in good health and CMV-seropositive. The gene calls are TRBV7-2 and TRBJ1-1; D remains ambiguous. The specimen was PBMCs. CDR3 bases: TGTGCCAGCAGCCAGGACCGGAGGGTCGGAGCTTTCTTT. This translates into CASSQDRRVGAFF.